A single sample is the source of the 28 T cell receptor beta chains below, sequenced in a study of post-analysis software for immune sequencing data. No antigens are known for them. Sequencing libraries made from TCR beta cDNA carried unique molecular identifiers. TCRdb processed the PCR reads anew with MiXCR; each CDR3 protein has one entry. The sample has hundreds of thousands of distinct CDR3 sequences; 53% are singletons. Study observations and caveats: The study found TRBV5-6, TRBV5-1 and TRBV20-1 among several TRBV segments more frequent in patients than controls.

Sample: blood. All receptors come from a girl aged 10 to 17 with multiple sclerosis.

There are a few counts of this clonotype. V and J are TRBV9 and TRBJ2-5; D remains ambiguous. Trimming took off 4 bases at V and 5 bases at J, with 15 bases between the two ends. The CDR3 covers 14 residues. CDR1 is SGDLS, CDR2 YYNGEE, per germline. The CDR3 reads CASSPGSPRETQYF. The CDR3, as DNA: TGTGCCAGCAGCCCAGGCAGTCCGAGGGAGACCCAGTACTTC.

The rearrangement joins TRBV7-3 to TRBJ2-6, with 8 bases that match TRBD2. V was pared by 4 bases and J by 2 bases, with 4 bases of the junction left unmatched. CDR3 size: 16 residues. Germline loops: CDR1 SGHTA, CDR2 FQGTGA. CDR3 protein: CASSSRRGAGANVLTF. The CDR3 DNA reads TGTGCCAGCAGCTCCCGGCGGGGGGCTGGGGCCAACGTCCTGACTTTC.

This clonotype occurred a few times. The chain combines TRBV10-3 with TRBJ2-7; D gene unclear. Germline loops: CDR1 ENHRY, CDR2 SYGVKD. This CDR3 contains 12 residues. Trimming stripped 4 bases from V and 4 bases from J, with 8 bases between. The CDR3 loop is CAISVESYEQYF. CDR3 nucleotides: TGTGCCATCAGTGTAGAATCGTACGAGCAGTACTTC.

The V and J genes are TRBV29-1 and TRBJ2-4; D is perhaps TRBD1 (6 bases). The J call may be mistaken, given a closer DNA end match to TRBJ2-7. The CDR3 totals 13 residues. Germline V lookup: CDR1 SQVTM, CDR2 ANQGSEA. The CDR3 sequence: CSVETGTKDEQYF. The CDR3 coding sequence is TGCAGCGTAGAGACAGGCACCAAGGACGAGCAGTACTTC.

This clonotype was seen a handful of times. Germline and junction disagree at one end, which may indicate a read error. Written as DNA, the CDR3 is TGCAGCGTTGAAGATCGGGAGGACAGGAACTTTGGCTACACCTTC. Protein sequence: CSVEDREDRNFGYTF. The rearrangement uses TRBV29-1 and TRBJ1-2; 7 nucleotides match TRBD1. From germline, CDR1 is SQVTM and CDR2 ANQGSEA. There are 15 residues in the CDR3.

This clonotype showed up just a few times. This chain connects TRBV20-1 to TRBJ2-4; 7 bases line up with TRBD1. The CDR3 has 13 residues. Germline V gene sequence: CDR1 DFQATT, CDR2 SNEGSKA (reference sequence). V shed 6 bases and J 2 bases; nucleotides not matched to a gene: 4. CDR3 region: CSAPRGSKNIQYF. CDR3 nucleotides: TGCAGTGCCCCCAGGGGGTCCAAAAACATTCAGTACTTC.

To note about this clonotype: Compared with germline, one end of the junction differs, possibly owing to a read error. CDR3 DNA sequence: TGTGCCGCCAGCAGAGAAGTGCCGGGTACCTACGAGCAGTACTTC. The encoded protein is CAASREVPGTYEQYF. The chain recombines TRBV15 with TRBJ2-4; D ambiguous. TRBJ2-7 explains the end of the DNA better; the J call may be wrong. CDR1 and CDR2 (germline): LNHNV, YYDKDF (reference sequence). The CDR3 has 15 residues.

The V gene is TRBV28, the J gene TRBJ1-6, with a tentative D call TRBD1 (6 bases). Germline V gene sequence: CDR1 MDHEN, CDR2 SYDVKM. The CDR3 extends over 14 amino acids. Trimming took 9 bases from V and 5 from J, leaving 14 bases between them. The CDR3 DNA follows: TGTGCCAGTCGGCGGACAGAGCATAATTCACCCCTCCACTTT. It translates to CASRRTEHNSPLHF.

This clonotype was counted only a few times. V and J are TRBV29-1 and TRBJ2-1, with D unresolved. The CDR3 is 13 residues long. Trimming stripped 4 bases from V and 2 bases from J, with 9 bases between. Germline V CDR1 and CDR2: SQVTM, ANQGSEA. Here the CDR3 DNA reads TGCAGCGTTGCCCCCGGACCCTACAATGAGCAGTTCTTC. Its translation: CSVAPGPYNEQFF.

This chain links TRBV14 with TRBJ2-7; D unclear. This CDR3 contains 14 residues. Germline loops: CDR1 SGHDN, CDR2 FVKESK. Trimming shortened V by 1 base and J by 4 bases, and 11 bases separated the two germline ends. CDR3 nucleotide sequence: TGTGCCAGCAGCCAAGTGGGCAGGTATTACGAGCAGTACTTC. This sequence encodes CASSQVGRYYEQYF.

The chain employs TRBV20-1 and TRBJ2-7; perhaps D is TRBD1 or TRBD2 (5 bases each). Judging by the DNA end, TRBJ2-5 fits better; the J call may be wrong. The V gene's germline CDR1 is DFQATT and CDR2 SNEGSKA (reference sequence). The CDR3 sequence is 14 residues long. The CDR3 DNA follows: TGCAGTGCCCCGAGGGACCCTCTCGAGGAGACCCAGTACTTC. As protein: CSAPRDPLEETQYF.

This clonotype appeared a few times. The CDR3 DNA follows: TGTGCCAGCAGTTTAGGGGGAACTAATTACAATGAGCAGTTCTTC. Translation: CASSLGGTNYNEQFF. The V call is TRBV12-3 or TRBV12-4, the J call TRBJ2-1; no firm D call. The CDR3 runs 15 residues. V was cut by 1 base and J by 4 bases, with 11 bases left in between.

The J gene is TRBJ2-7, the V gene TRBV12-3 or TRBV12-4; 11 nucleotides agree with TRBD1. The ends lost 8 bases at V and 5 bases at J; junction bases unmatched: 2. This CDR3 region has 12 residues. The CDR3 here is CASRGQGDEQYF. For the CDR3, the DNA is TGTGCCAGCCGGGGACAGGGGGACGAGCAGTACTTC.

The chain combines TRBV5-1 with TRBJ2-7, with 9 positions matching TRBD2. This CDR3 comprises 18 residues. Unmatched junction bases numbered 10, after V lost 0 bases and J lost 0 bases. Germline V gene data show CDR1 as SGHRS and CDR2 as YFSETQ. CDR3 nucleotides: TGCGCCAGCAGCTTGGCCAGTACGACTAGCGGCCTCTCCTACGAGCAGTACTTC. Encoded protein: CASSLASTTSGLSYEQYF.

This rearrangement joins TRBV5-1 to TRBJ2-7, with D tentatively TRBD2 (6 bases). V shed 0 bases and J shed 0 bases, with 10 bases lying between them. Germline loops: CDR1 SGHRS, CDR2 YFSETQ. The CDR3 is 15 amino acids. The CDR3 bases are TGCGCCAGCAGCTTGGTGTACGGGAGCTCCTACGAGCAGTACTTC. This codes for CASSLVYGSSYEQYF.

This clonotype was recorded only once. The V and J genes are TRBV3-1 and TRBJ1-5; 7 bases are a match to TRBD1. Germline-derived CDR1 and CDR2 are LGHDT and YNNKEL (reference sequence). This CDR3 comprises 15 residues. V lost 5 bases and J lost 2; bases outside the gene matches: 6. In DNA form, the CDR3 reads TGTGCCAGCAGCGGTCGACAGGGAGGCAATCAGCCCCAGCATTTT. Encoded protein: CASSGRQGGNQPQHF. Complete variable domain (other parts from reference TRBV3-1 and TRBJ1-5): DTAVSQTPKYLVTQMGNDKSIKCEQNLGHDTMYWYKQDSKKFLKIMFSYNNKELIINETVPNRFSPKSPDKAHLNLHINSLELGDSAVYFCASSGRQGGNQPQHFGDGTRLSIL.

This clonotype was counted a few times. The DNA for the CDR3 is TGCAGTGCCGGACTATTAGCTTCCACAGATACGCAGTATTTT. Its translation is CSAGLLASTDTQYF. This sequence joins TRBV20-1 and TRBJ2-3; a possible D gene is TRBD2 (6 bases). The V gene's germline CDR1 is DFQATT and CDR2 SNEGSKA (reference sequence). CDR3 length: 14 residues. V dropped 6 bases and J dropped 2 bases, with 15 bases sitting between them.

The chain employs TRBV6-5 and TRBJ1-4; 7 bases match TRBD1. Germline loops: CDR1 MNHEY, CDR2 SVGAGI. The CDR3 loop spans 13 amino acids. The V gene end was trimmed by 6 bases and the J gene end by 8 bases; junction bases not matched to a gene: 6. The CDR3 nucleotides read TGTGCCAGCAGATTGGGACAGATGGAAAAACTGTTTTTT. Its protein is CASRLGQMEKLFF.

The chain couples TRBV9 to TRBJ2-3; TRBD1 matches at 7 bases. CDR3 length: 15 amino acids. The junction had 3 bases not matched to a gene; V was cut back by 2 bases and J by 0 bases. CDR1 and CDR2 (germline): SGDLS, YYNGEE. CDR3 DNA: TGTGCCAGCAGCGTGACAGGGTGGAGCACAGATACGCAGTATTTT. It specifies CASSVTGWSTDTQYF.

In the case of this clonotype: A junction boundary mismatches the germline segment, possibly from a read error. The genes are TRBV29-1 and TRBJ2-6, with D possibly matching TRBD2 (5 bases). Germline V lookup: CDR1 SQVTM, CDR2 ANQGSEA. The CDR3 covers 12 residues. The CDR3 loop reads CSVADSANVPTF. Here the CDR3 DNA reads TGCAGCGTAGCGGACTCAGCCAACGTCCCGACTTTC.

The chain is built from TRBV3-1 and TRBJ2-7, with D hard to call. Germline V CDR1 and CDR2: LGHDT, YNNKEL (reference sequence). V lost 0 bases, J lost 2 bases, and 11 bases lay in between. There are 15 residues in the CDR3. Written as DNA, the CDR3 is TGTGCCAGCAGCCAAGATCCCCGAAGGGCCTACGAGCAGTACTTC. It translates to CASSQDPRRAYEQYF.

This clonotype was detected ten times or more. The V call is TRBV20-1, the J call TRBJ1-1, with 9 bases fitting TRBD1. The CDR3 length is 15 residues. V lost 0 bases and J lost 1; bases outside the gene matches: 3. Per germline, CDR1 DFQATT and CDR2 SNEGSKA (reference sequence). The CDR3 sequence is CSARDPGQGNTEAFF. Here the CDR3 DNA reads TGCAGTGCTAGAGATCCGGGACAGGGGAACACTGAAGCTTTCTTT.

CDR3: CSVGVRGTSGPDTQYF. CDR3 in DNA: TGCAGCGTTGGGGTCCGGGGGACTAGCGGCCCAGATACGCAGTATTTT. The genes are TRBV29-1 and TRBJ2-3; 11 positions match TRBD2. With 4 bases clipped from V and 4 bases from J, the junction kept 10 bases outside the gene matches. The length of the CDR3 is 16 residues. The V gene's germline CDR1 is SQVTM and CDR2 ANQGSEA.

The rearrangement joins TRBV7-9 to TRBJ2-1; perhaps TRBD2 as D (5 bases). Deletions cut 7 bases from V and 0 bases from J, with 16 bases between. CDR3 length: 16 residues. The germline V gene has CDR1 SEHNR and CDR2 FQNEAQ (reference sequence). The CDR3 region is CASKESRLASYNEQFF. Written as DNA, the CDR3 is TGTGCCAGCAAGGAGAGTAGGCTAGCCTCCTACAATGAGCAGTTCTTC.

A few counts support this clonotype. V and J are TRBV7-8 and TRBJ2-1; the D gene is possibly TRBD2 (6 bases). V dropped 1 base and J dropped 6 bases, with 10 bases sitting between them. The CDR3 covers 14 residues. Germline-derived CDR1 and CDR2 are SGHVS and FQNEAQ. CDR3 sequence: CASSLGRSGNEQFF. CDR3 sequence (DNA): TGTGCCAGCAGCTTAGGGCGTAGCGGCAATGAGCAGTTCTTC.

This sequence joins TRBV5-1 and TRBJ2-5, with D possibly TRBD1 on 6 matching bases. TRBJ2-7 explains the end of the DNA better; the J call may be wrong. The CDR3 sequence is 16 residues long. Germline CDR1 reads SGHRS; CDR2 reads YFSETQ. The CDR3 loop is CASSLGQQGGNHEQYF. The CDR3 DNA is TGCGCCAGCAGCTTGGGTCAACAGGGTGGGAACCACGAGCAGTACTTC.

The chain couples TRBV9 to TRBJ1-5; D is perhaps TRBD1 (6 bases). V lost 2 bases and J lost 4, with 13 bases in between. Germline V lookup: CDR1 SGDLS, CDR2 YYNGEE. This CDR3 region has 15 residues. The CDR3 sequence is CASSVGGSGNQPQHF. DNA of the CDR3: TGTGCCAGCAGCGTGGGGGGCTCAGGGAATCAGCCCCAGCATTTT.

This chain links TRBV7-3 with TRBJ2-2; TRBD2 is a possible D gene (5 bases). Germline V gene lookup returns CDR1 SGHTA and CDR2 FQGTGA. The CDR3 is 18 amino acids. Trimming stripped 3 bases from V and 3 bases from J, with 20 bases between. The CDR3 protein is CASSFPVRSDFHTGELFF. CDR3 coding DNA: TGTGCCAGCAGCTTCCCCGTTCGGTCGGACTTCCACACCGGGGAGCTGTTTTTT.